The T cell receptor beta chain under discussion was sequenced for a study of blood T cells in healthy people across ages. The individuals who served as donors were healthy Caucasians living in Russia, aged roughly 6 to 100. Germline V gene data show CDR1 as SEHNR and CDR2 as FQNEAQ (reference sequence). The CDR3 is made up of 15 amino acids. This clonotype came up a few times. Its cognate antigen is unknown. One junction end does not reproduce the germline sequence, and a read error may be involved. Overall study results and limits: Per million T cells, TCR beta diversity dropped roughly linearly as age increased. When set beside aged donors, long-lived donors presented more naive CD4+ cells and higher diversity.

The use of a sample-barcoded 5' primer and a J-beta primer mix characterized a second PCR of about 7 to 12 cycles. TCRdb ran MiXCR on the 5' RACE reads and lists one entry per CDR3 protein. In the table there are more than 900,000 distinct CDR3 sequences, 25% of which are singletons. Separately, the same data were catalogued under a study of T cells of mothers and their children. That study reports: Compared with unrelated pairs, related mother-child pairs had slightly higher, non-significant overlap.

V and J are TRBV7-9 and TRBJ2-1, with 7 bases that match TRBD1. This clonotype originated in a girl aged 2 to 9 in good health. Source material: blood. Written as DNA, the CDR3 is TGTGCCAGCAGCGCCGAGACAGGGATTTACAATGGGCAGTTCTTC. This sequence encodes CASSAETGIYNGQFF.